The 15 T cell receptor beta chains given below trace back to one sample, sequenced in a study of control samples from healthy donors and cancer patients. Some clones are missing from TCRdb's copy, which holds only in-frame ones; the method was immunoSEQ multiplex PCR. The data hold 30,000 to 35,000 clones, with roughly 95% observed a single time. Sequencing was done on a sample of blood. These receptor sequences come from a man aged 55-75 years in good health.

In the case of this clone: The junction and the germline gene differ at one end; a read error may be behind it. This rearrangement joins TRBV2 to TRBJ1-2, with a weak D call TRBD1 (5 bases). Germline V gene sequence: CDR1 SNHLY, CDR2 FYNNEI. This CDR3 has 16 amino acids. CDR3 DNA sequence: TGCGCCAGCTGGGGGGGGGTCAGGTTATCTATCTATGGCTACACCTTC. Amino acid sequence: CASWGGVRLSIYGYTF.

The V and J genes are TRBV4-1 and TRBJ2-7, with D tentatively TRBD1 (5 bases). Trimming shortened V by 2 bases and J by 3 bases, and 8 bases separated the two germline ends. This CDR3 spans 13 amino acids. Germline loops: CDR1 MGHRA, CDR2 YSYEKL. The CDR3 is CASSQSQGYEQYF. As DNA, the CDR3 is TGCGCCAGCAGCCAAAGCCAGGGCTACGAGCAGTACTTC.

This clone was observed a handful of times. V usage is TRBV7-6 and J usage is TRBJ2-2; D possibly uses TRBD1 or TRBD2 (5 bases each). Germline CDR1 reads SGHVS; CDR2 reads FNYEAQ. The CDR3 runs to 15 residues. V was pared by 0 bases and J by 0 bases, with 5 bases between. The CDR3 loop reads CASSLAGANTGELFF. CDR3 sequence (DNA): TGTGCCAGCAGCTTAGCGGGGGCGAACACCGGGGAGCTGTTTTTT.

The genes are TRBV27 and TRBJ1-1; TRBD1 might be the D (6 bases). The CDR3 extends over 15 amino acids. V was pared by 3 bases and J by 5 bases, with 16 bases between. Germline loops: CDR1 MNHEY, CDR2 SMNVEV (reference sequence). CDR3 sequence (DNA): TGTGCCAGCAGTTTGGGGGCCCTAACAGGTACTGAAGCTTTCTTT. Translation gives CASSLGALTGTEAFF.

V gene TRBV29-1 combines with J gene TRBJ1-2, with 10 bases lining up with TRBD1. V trimming: 1 base; J trimming: 2 bases; junction bases outside the gene matches: 1. This CDR3 is 14 amino acids long. CDR1 and CDR2 from the germline V gene are SQVTM and ANQGSEA. CDR3 sequence (DNA): TGCAGCGTTGAAGGGGACAGGGGAAACTATGGCTACACCTTC. Residues: CSVEGDRGNYGYTF.

The chain joins TRBV11-2 to TRBJ2-1; TRBD2 is a possible D gene (6 bases). The CDR3 is 16 residues long. The ends were cut back, 5 bases at V and 0 bases at J, with 14 bases in the middle. From germline, CDR1 is SGHAT and CDR2 FQNNGV. The CDR3 protein is CASSGSGSPSYNEQFF. The CDR3 bases are TGTGCCAGCAGCGGTAGCGGCTCCCCCTCCTACAATGAGCAGTTCTTC.

A single count supports this clone. This chain joins TRBV5-4 and TRBJ2-2, with TRBD2 matching over 10 bases. The CDR3 is 15 amino acids. The ends lost 4 bases at V and 4 bases at J; junction bases unmatched: 4. CDR1 and CDR2 (germline): SGHNT, YYREEE (reference sequence). CDR3 DNA sequence: TGTGCCAGCAGCCTCACTAGCGGGATCACCGGGGAGCTGTTTTTT. It yields the protein CASSLTSGITGELFF.

V and J are TRBV7-9 and TRBJ2-1, with D perhaps TRBD1 (5 bases). This CDR3 has 15 amino acids. The germline V and J ends were trimmed by 2 bases and 5 bases, with 13 bases remaining between them. Germline V gene sequence: CDR1 SEHNR, CDR2 FQNEAQ (reference sequence). CDR3: CASSLTGARDNEQFF. CDR3 DNA sequence: TGTGCCAGCAGCTTAACTGGGGCGCGAGACAATGAGCAGTTCTTC.

The chain links TRBV7-9 to TRBJ1-2; 7 bases match TRBD1. After removal of 5 bases from V and 1 base from J, the junction contained 7 bases not matched to a gene. The CDR3 loop spans 15 amino acids. Germline loops: CDR1 SEHNR, CDR2 FQNEAQ (reference sequence). The DNA for the CDR3 is TGTGCCAGCAGCCACGGGACAGCGGATAACTATGGCTACACCTTC. Encoded protein: CASSHGTADNYGYTF.

V and J are TRBV18 and TRBJ1-2; a weak D match, TRBD1 (5 bases). The germline CDR1 and CDR2 sequences are KGHSH and LQKENI. V dropped 0 bases and J dropped 5 bases, with 7 bases sitting between them. The length of the CDR3 is 13 residues. For the CDR3, the DNA is TGTGCCAGCTCACCACCCCAGGGTTATGGCTACACCTTC. It specifies CASSPPQGYGYTF. Full variable domain (missing parts from reference TRBV18 and TRBJ1-2): NAGVMQNPRHLVRRRGQEARLRCSPMKGHSHVYWYRQLPEEGLKFMVYLQKENIIDESGMPKERFSAEFPKEGPSILRIQQVVRGDSAAYFCASSPPQGYGYTFGSGTRLTVV.

The chain couples TRBV7-2 to TRBJ2-7, with 11 bases fitting TRBD2. The CDR3 consists of 15 residues. V lost 3 bases and J lost 2; bases outside the gene matches: 3. Germline-derived CDR1 and CDR2 are SGHTA and FQGNSA. The CDR3 DNA sequence: TGTGCCAGCAGCTTCGGGACTAGCGGAACCTACGAGCAGTACTTC. This encodes CASSFGTSGTYEQYF.

This clone showed up just once. The chain employs TRBV28 and TRBJ1-2, with 9 bases lining up with TRBD1. V trimming: 7 bases; J trimming: 1 base; junction bases outside the gene matches: 13. The CDR3 totals 17 residues. Germline V lookup: CDR1 MDHEN, CDR2 SYDVKM. The CDR3: CASTTGTGSTLNYGYTF. The DNA for the CDR3 is TGTGCCAGCACTACCGGGACAGGGTCGACTCTTAACTATGGCTACACCTTC.

The rearrangement links TRBV9 to TRBJ2-1, with D possibly being TRBD1 (5 bases). With 2 bases removed from V and 4 bases from J, the gap between germline ends came to 13 bases. Germline V gene sequence: CDR1 SGDLS, CDR2 YYNGEE. The CDR3 extends over 15 amino acids. The CDR3 is CASSVAPQGYNEQFF. The DNA for the CDR3 is TGTGCCAGCAGCGTGGCCCCCCAGGGATACAATGAGCAGTTCTTC.

This sequence joins TRBV6-5 and TRBJ2-1, with D hard to call. The CDR3 spans 15 residues. Trimming shortened V by 2 bases and J by 6 bases, and 14 bases separated the two germline ends. CDR1 MNHEY and CDR2 SVGAGI come from the germline V gene. The CDR3 nucleotides read TGTGCCAGCAGTTACGTACTAAGGAAGTTCAATGAGCAGTTCTTC. Protein product: CASSYVLRKFNEQFF.

This chain links TRBV7-9 with TRBJ1-5; 9 nucleotides match TRBD1. Germline V lookup: CDR1 SEHNR, CDR2 FQNEAQ (reference sequence). Trimming at V came to 5 bases and at J to 4 bases, leaving 6 bases not matched to a gene. This CDR3 comprises 15 residues. In DNA form, the CDR3 reads TGTGCCAGCAGCAAACAGGGGGCGCAAAATCAGCCCCAGCATTTT. Protein: CASSKQGAQNQPQHF.